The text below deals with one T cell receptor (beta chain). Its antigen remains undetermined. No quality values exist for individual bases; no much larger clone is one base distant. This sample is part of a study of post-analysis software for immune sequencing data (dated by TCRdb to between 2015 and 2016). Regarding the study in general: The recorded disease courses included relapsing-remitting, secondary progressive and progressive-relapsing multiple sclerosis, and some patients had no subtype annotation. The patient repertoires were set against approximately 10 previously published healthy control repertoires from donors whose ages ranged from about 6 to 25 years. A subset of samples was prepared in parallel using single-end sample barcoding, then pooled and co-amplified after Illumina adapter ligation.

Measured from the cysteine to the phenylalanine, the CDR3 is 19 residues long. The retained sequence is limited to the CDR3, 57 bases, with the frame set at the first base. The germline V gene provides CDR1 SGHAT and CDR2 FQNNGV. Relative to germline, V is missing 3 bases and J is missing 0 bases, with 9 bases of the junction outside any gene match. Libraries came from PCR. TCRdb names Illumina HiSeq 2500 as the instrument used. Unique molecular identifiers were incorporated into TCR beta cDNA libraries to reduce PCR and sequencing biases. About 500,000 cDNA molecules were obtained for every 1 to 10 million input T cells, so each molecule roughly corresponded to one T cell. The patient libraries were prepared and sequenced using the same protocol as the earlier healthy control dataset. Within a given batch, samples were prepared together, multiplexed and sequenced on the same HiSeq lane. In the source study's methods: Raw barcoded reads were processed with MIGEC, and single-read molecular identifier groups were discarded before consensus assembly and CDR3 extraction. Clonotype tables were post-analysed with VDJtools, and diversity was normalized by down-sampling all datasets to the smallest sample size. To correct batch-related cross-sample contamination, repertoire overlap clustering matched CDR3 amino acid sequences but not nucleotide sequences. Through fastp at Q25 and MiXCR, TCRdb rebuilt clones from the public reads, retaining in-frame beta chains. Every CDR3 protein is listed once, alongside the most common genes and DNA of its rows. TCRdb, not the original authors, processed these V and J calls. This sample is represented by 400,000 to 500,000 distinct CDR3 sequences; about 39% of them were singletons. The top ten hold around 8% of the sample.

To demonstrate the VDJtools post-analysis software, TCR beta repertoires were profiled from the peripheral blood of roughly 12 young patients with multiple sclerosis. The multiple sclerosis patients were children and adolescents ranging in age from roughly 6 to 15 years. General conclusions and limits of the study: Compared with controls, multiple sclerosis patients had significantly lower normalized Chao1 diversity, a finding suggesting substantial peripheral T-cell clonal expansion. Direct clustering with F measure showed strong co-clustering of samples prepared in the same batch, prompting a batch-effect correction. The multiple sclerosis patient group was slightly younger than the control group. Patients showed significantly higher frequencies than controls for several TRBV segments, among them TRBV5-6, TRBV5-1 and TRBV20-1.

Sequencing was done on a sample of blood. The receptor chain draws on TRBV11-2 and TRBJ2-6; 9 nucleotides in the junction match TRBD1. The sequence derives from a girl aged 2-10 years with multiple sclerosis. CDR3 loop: CASSFLLGQGYSGANVLTF. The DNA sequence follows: TGTGCCAGCAGCTTCTTACTGGGACAGGGATACTCTGGGGCCAACGTCCTGACTTTC.